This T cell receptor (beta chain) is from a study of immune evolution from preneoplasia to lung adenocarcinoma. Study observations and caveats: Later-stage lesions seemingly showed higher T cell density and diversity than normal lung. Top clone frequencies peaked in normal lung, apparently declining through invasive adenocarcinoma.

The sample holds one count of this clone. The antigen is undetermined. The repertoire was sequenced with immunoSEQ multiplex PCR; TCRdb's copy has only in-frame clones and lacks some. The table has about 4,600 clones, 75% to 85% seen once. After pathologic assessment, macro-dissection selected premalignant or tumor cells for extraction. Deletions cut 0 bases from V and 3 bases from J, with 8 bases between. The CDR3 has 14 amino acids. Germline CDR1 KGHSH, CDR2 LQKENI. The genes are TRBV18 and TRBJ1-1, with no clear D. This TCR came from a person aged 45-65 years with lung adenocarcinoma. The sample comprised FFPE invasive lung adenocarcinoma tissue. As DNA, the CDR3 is TGTGCCAGCTCACCACCGGACCAACACACTGAAGCTTTCTTT. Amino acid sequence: CASSPPDQHTEAFF. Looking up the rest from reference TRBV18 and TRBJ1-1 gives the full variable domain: NAGVMQNPRHLVRRRGQEARLRCSPMKGHSHVYWYRQLPEEGLKFMVYLQKENIIDESGMPKERFSAEFPKEGPSILRIQQVVRGDSAAYFCASSPPDQHTEAFFGQGTRLTVV.